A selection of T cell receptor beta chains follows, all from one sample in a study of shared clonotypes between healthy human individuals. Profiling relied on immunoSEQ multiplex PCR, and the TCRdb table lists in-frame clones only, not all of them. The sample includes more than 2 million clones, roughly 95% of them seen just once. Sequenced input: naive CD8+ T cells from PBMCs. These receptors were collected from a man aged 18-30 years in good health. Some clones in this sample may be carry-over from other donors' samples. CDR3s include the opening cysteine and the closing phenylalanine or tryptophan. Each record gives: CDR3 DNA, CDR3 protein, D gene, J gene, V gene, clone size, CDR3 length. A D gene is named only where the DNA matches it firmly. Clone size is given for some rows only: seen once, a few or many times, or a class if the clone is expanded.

CDR3nt: TGTGCCAGCAGCCTTTGGACAGCCCCACCAAACAATGAGCAGTTCTTC
CDR3aa: CASSLWTAPPNNEQFF
d_gene: .
j_gene: TRBJ2-1
v_gene: TRBV7-2
abundance: .
len: 16

CDR3nt: TGTGCCAGCAGCTTAGGGGCAGCGGGTCCTAGCACAGATACGCAGTATTTT
CDR3aa: CASSLGAAGPSTDTQYF
d_gene: .
j_gene: TRBJ2-3
v_gene: TRBV7-9
abundance: .
len: 17

CDR3nt: TGTGCCAGCAGAATACAGGGGGCCGGAGAGACCCAGTACTTC
CDR3aa: CASRIQGAGETQYF
d_gene: TRBD1
j_gene: TRBJ2-5
v_gene: TRBV28
abundance: .
len: 14

CDR3nt: TGTGCCAGCAGCTCGGGACTAGCGGGAGGGCAAGAGACCCAGTACTTC
CDR3aa: CASSSGLAGGQETQYF
d_gene: TRBD2
j_gene: TRBJ2-5
v_gene: TRBV7-6
abundance: .
len: 16

CDR3nt: TGTGCCATCAGCGCCCGGGACAGTTCCTACGAGCAGTACTTC
CDR3aa: CAISARDSSYEQYF
d_gene: TRBD1
j_gene: TRBJ2-7
v_gene: TRBV10-3
abundance: .
len: 14

CDR3nt: TGTGCCAGCAGTTACCAAGACAAGCCTCGAAAAGAGACCCAGTACTTC
CDR3aa: CASSYQDKPRKETQYF
d_gene: .
j_gene: TRBJ2-5
v_gene: TRBV7-3
abundance: .
len: 16

CDR3nt: TGTGCCACGTCGACAGTCAGCCGCGAAGCTTTCTTT
CDR3aa: CATSTVSREAFF
d_gene: .
j_gene: TRBJ1-1
v_gene: TRBV19
abundance: .
len: 12

CDR3nt: TGTGCCAGTAGTATTTTCGGGACCTACGAGCAGTACTTC
CDR3aa: CASSIFGTYEQYF
d_gene: .
j_gene: TRBJ2-7
v_gene: TRBV19
abundance: once
len: 13

CDR3nt: TGCGCCAGCGGTGGCGGGACAGGAGCCCCCTACGAGCAGTACTTC
CDR3aa: CASGGGTGAPYEQYF
d_gene: TRBD1
j_gene: TRBJ2-7
v_gene: TRBV23-1
abundance: .
len: 15

CDR3nt: TGTGCCAGCAGTTTATCTACGAGGGGTGGCACTGAAGCTTTCTTT
CDR3aa: CASSLSTRGGTEAFF
d_gene: .
j_gene: TRBJ1-1
v_gene: TRBV27
abundance: once
len: 15

CDR3nt: TGTGCCAGCAGCTTAGATGATAGCGGGAGACCCTACAATGAGCAGTTCTTC
CDR3aa: CASSLDDSGRPYNEQFF
d_gene: TRBD2
j_gene: TRBJ2-1
v_gene: TRBV11-2
abundance: .
len: 17

CDR3nt: TGTGCCAGCAGCTTTTCGGGACAGGGGAACTATGGCTACACCTTC
CDR3aa: CASSFSGQGNYGYTF
d_gene: TRBD1
j_gene: TRBJ1-2
v_gene: TRBV7-9
abundance: .
len: 15

CDR3nt: TGTGCCAGTAGTTACAGGGGACTCACCTACGAGCAGTACTTC
CDR3aa: CASSYRGLTYEQYF
d_gene: .
j_gene: TRBJ2-7
v_gene: TRBV19
abundance: .
len: 14

CDR3nt: TGTGCCAGCAGTTCGGACCTCTCTGGAAACACCATATATTTT
CDR3aa: CASSSDLSGNTIYF
d_gene: .
j_gene: TRBJ1-3
v_gene: TRBV27
abundance: .
len: 14

CDR3nt: TGTGCCAGCAGCCTTACCCCCCGACAAGAGACCCAGTACTTC
CDR3aa: CASSLTPRQETQYF
d_gene: .
j_gene: TRBJ2-5
v_gene: TRBV28
abundance: .
len: 14

CDR3nt: TGTGCCAGCGCCTTAGACAGCGCCACGAAAGAGACCCAGTACTTC
CDR3aa: CASALDSATKETQYF
d_gene: .
j_gene: TRBJ2-5
v_gene: TRBV21-1
abundance: .
len: 15

CDR3nt: TGTGCCAGCAGACCACCGCACTCCTACGAGCAGTACTTC
CDR3aa: CASRPPHSYEQYF
d_gene: .
j_gene: TRBJ2-7
v_gene: TRBV7-6
abundance: .
len: 13

CDR3nt: TGTGCCAGCAGTCCGAACCGGGATGAAAAACTGTTTTTT
CDR3aa: CASSPNRDEKLFF
d_gene: .
j_gene: TRBJ1-4
v_gene: TRBV27
abundance: once
len: 13

CDR3nt: TGTGCCAGCAGCCCAGGGCTGGCGTACTATGGCTACACCTTC
CDR3aa: CASSPGLAYYGYTF
d_gene: .
j_gene: TRBJ1-2
v_gene: TRBV5-4
abundance: .
len: 14

CDR3nt: TGTGCCAGCAGTTGGGGACAGGGGGCTGGTAATGAGCAGTTCTTC
CDR3aa: CASSWGQGAGNEQFF
d_gene: TRBD1
j_gene: TRBJ2-1
v_gene: TRBV28
abundance: .
len: 15

CDR3nt: TGTGCCAGCAGCCAAGGCAGGATCTACGAGCAGTACTTC
CDR3aa: CASSQGRIYEQYF
d_gene: .
j_gene: TRBJ2-7
v_gene: TRBV14
abundance: .
len: 13

CDR3nt: TGTGCCAGCAGCTTTGGTACGGGAGTGTCCCACGAGCAGTACTTC
CDR3aa: CASSFGTGVSHEQYF
d_gene: .
j_gene: TRBJ2-7
v_gene: TRBV13
abundance: .
len: 15

CDR3nt: TGCGCCAGCAGCTCCAACCGGGACAGGACTGAAAAACTGTTTTTT
CDR3aa: CASSSNRDRTEKLFF
d_gene: TRBD1
j_gene: TRBJ1-4
v_gene: TRBV5-1
abundance: .
len: 15

CDR3nt: TGTGCCAGCAGCGTGGGACCTAGCGGGGGAACCTACGAGCAGTACTTC
CDR3aa: CASSVGPSGGTYEQYF
d_gene: TRBD2
j_gene: TRBJ2-7
v_gene: TRBV9
abundance: once
len: 16

CDR3nt: TGTGCCAGCAGCTCCCCTGGACTAGCGGGCTTCCAAGAGACCCAGTACTTC
CDR3aa: CASSSPGLAGFQETQYF
d_gene: TRBD2
j_gene: TRBJ2-5
v_gene: TRBV5-4
abundance: .
len: 17

CDR3nt: TGTGCCAGCAGTCGCGGACCGGGCACGGAGGCTAACTATGGCTACACCTTC
CDR3aa: CASSRGPGTEANYGYTF
d_gene: .
j_gene: TRBJ1-2
v_gene: TRBV7-9
abundance: .
len: 17

CDR3nt: TGTGCCTGGACTCCAGTCTCTGGGGCCAACGTCCTGACTTTC
CDR3aa: CAWTPVSGANVLTF
d_gene: .
j_gene: TRBJ2-6
v_gene: TRBV30
abundance: .
len: 14

CDR3nt: TGTGCCAGCAGTTACACAACGGTCCCTATTTACAATGAGCAGTTCTTC
CDR3aa: CASSYTTVPIYNEQFF
d_gene: .
j_gene: TRBJ2-1
v_gene: TRBV6-5
abundance: .
len: 16

CDR3nt: TGCAGCAGCGGAGCCTACAATGAGCAGTTCTTC
CDR3aa: CSSGAYNEQFF
d_gene: .
j_gene: TRBJ2-1
v_gene: TRBV29-1
abundance: .
len: 11

CDR3nt: TGTGCCAGCAGCCCACAGGAAGAGACCCAGTACTTC
CDR3aa: CASSPQEETQYF
d_gene: .
j_gene: TRBJ2-5
v_gene: TRBV16
abundance: .
len: 12

CDR3nt: TGTGCCAGCTCACCCCCTAGACTAGCGGGGACGTCGTACGAGCAGTACTTC
CDR3aa: CASSPPRLAGTSYEQYF
d_gene: TRBD2
j_gene: TRBJ2-7
v_gene: TRBV18
abundance: .
len: 17

CDR3nt: TGTGCCACCAGCAGTTATAGGGGGTTGAACACTGAAGCTTTCTTT
CDR3aa: CATSSYRGLNTEAFF
d_gene: .
j_gene: TRBJ1-1
v_gene: TRBV15
abundance: .
len: 15

CDR3nt: TGTGCCAGCAGCGAGACCCGACAGGGGAATCAGCCCCAGCATTTT
CDR3aa: CASSETRQGNQPQHF
d_gene: TRBD1
j_gene: TRBJ1-5
v_gene: TRBV6-5
abundance: .
len: 15

CDR3nt: TGTGCCATCAGCCGCCGGGACAGCAACACCGGGGAGCTGTTTTTT
CDR3aa: CAISRRDSNTGELFF
d_gene: TRBD1
j_gene: TRBJ2-2
v_gene: TRBV10-3
abundance: .
len: 15

CDR3nt: TGTGCCAGCAGCGTAGGTCACGACTATGGCTACACCTTC
CDR3aa: CASSVGHDYGYTF
d_gene: .
j_gene: TRBJ1-2
v_gene: TRBV9
abundance: .
len: 13

CDR3nt: TGTGCCAGCTCACAGTTGAGCTACGAGCAGTACTTC
CDR3aa: CASSQLSYEQYF
d_gene: .
j_gene: TRBJ2-7
v_gene: TRBV18
abundance: .
len: 12

CDR3nt: TGTGCCAGCAGCTCCCTTTCGGGCAGCTACGAGCAGTACTTC
CDR3aa: CASSSLSGSYEQYF
d_gene: .
j_gene: TRBJ2-7
v_gene: TRBV11-1
abundance: .
len: 14

CDR3nt: TGTGCCAGCAGCGTAGCTTTGACTAGCGGGACCCCGAACACCGGGGAGCTGTTTTTT
CDR3aa: CASSVALTSGTPNTGELFF
d_gene: TRBD2
j_gene: TRBJ2-2
v_gene: TRBV9
abundance: .
len: 19

CDR3nt: TGTGCCAGCAGCTGGGACAGGGTGAACACTGAAGCTTTCTTT
CDR3aa: CASSWDRVNTEAFF
d_gene: TRBD1
j_gene: TRBJ1-1
v_gene: TRBV5-5
abundance: few
len: 14

CDR3nt: TGTGCCAGTAGTTGGGCGGACTATAGCAATCAGCCCCAGCATTTT
CDR3aa: CASSWADYSNQPQHF
d_gene: .
j_gene: TRBJ1-5
v_gene: TRBV19
abundance: .
len: 15

CDR3nt: TGTGCCAGCAGCTTAGTCGGGGGCGCGGATACGCAGTATTTT
CDR3aa: CASSLVGGADTQYF
d_gene: .
j_gene: TRBJ2-3
v_gene: TRBV11-2
abundance: .
len: 14

CDR3nt: TGTGCCAGCAGTTACCGCGGGGAAACAGATACGCAGTATTTT
CDR3aa: CASSYRGETDTQYF
d_gene: .
j_gene: TRBJ2-3
v_gene: TRBV6-7
abundance: .
len: 14

CDR3nt: TGTGCCAGCGGAGATAGCGGCTACACAGATACGCAGTATTTT
CDR3aa: CASGDSGYTDTQYF
d_gene: .
j_gene: TRBJ2-3
v_gene: TRBV6-5
abundance: .
len: 14

CDR3nt: TGTGCCAGCAGCTCGGGTGTAGGGCAGGGCGTAGCCGAGCAGTACTTC
CDR3aa: CASSSGVGQGVAEQYF
d_gene: .
j_gene: TRBJ2-7
v_gene: TRBV5-8
abundance: .
len: 16

CDR3nt: TGTGCCAGCTCACCACCGGGACTAGCGGGAGTCTTAGGCGAGCAGTACTTC
CDR3aa: CASSPPGLAGVLGEQYF
d_gene: TRBD2
j_gene: TRBJ2-7
v_gene: TRBV18
abundance: once
len: 17

CDR3nt: TGCGCCAGCAGCCTCGTTAGCCCAATGATCTCCTACAATGAGCAGTTCTTC
CDR3aa: CASSLVSPMISYNEQFF
d_gene: .
j_gene: TRBJ2-1
v_gene: TRBV5-1
abundance: .
len: 17

CDR3nt: TGTGCCAGCAGGTTAACATACACTGAAGCTTTCTTT
CDR3aa: CASRLTYTEAFF
d_gene: .
j_gene: TRBJ1-1
v_gene: TRBV6-6
abundance: .
len: 12

CDR3nt: TGCAGCGTTGATGGGGGGTTCAATCAGCCCCAGCATTTT
CDR3aa: CSVDGGFNQPQHF
d_gene: .
j_gene: TRBJ1-5
v_gene: TRBV29-1
abundance: .
len: 13

CDR3nt: TGTGCCAGCAGTGAATCAGCGGGAGGTTGGGATGAGCAGTTCTTC
CDR3aa: CASSESAGGWDEQFF
d_gene: TRBD2
j_gene: TRBJ2-1
v_gene: TRBV25-1
abundance: .
len: 15

CDR3nt: TGTGCCAGCAGTTTCGGGTCCCGCTCCTACGAGCAGTACTTC
CDR3aa: CASSFGSRSYEQYF
d_gene: .
j_gene: TRBJ2-7
v_gene: TRBV28
abundance: once
len: 14

CDR3nt: TGTGCCAGCAGTTATGGGGGAAGTGGGACTGAAGCTTTCTTT
CDR3aa: CASSYGGSGTEAFF
d_gene: .
j_gene: TRBJ1-1
v_gene: TRBV6-5
abundance: .
len: 14

CDR3nt: TGTGCCAGCAGCTTATCCCCGAGCGCCAATCAGCCCCAGCATTTT
CDR3aa: CASSLSPSANQPQHF
d_gene: .
j_gene: TRBJ1-5
v_gene: TRBV7-2
abundance: .
len: 15

CDR3nt: TGTGCCAGCAGCTTGGCGGGCGGACTAGCGGGAGGTGAGCAGTTCTTC
CDR3aa: CASSLAGGLAGGEQFF
d_gene: TRBD2
j_gene: TRBJ2-1
v_gene: TRBV7-9
abundance: .
len: 16

CDR3nt: TGTGCCAGCAGGGGGACTAGCGGGAGCACCGGGGAGCTGTTTTTT
CDR3aa: CASRGTSGSTGELFF
d_gene: TRBD2
j_gene: TRBJ2-2
v_gene: TRBV9
abundance: .
len: 15

CDR3nt: TGTGCCAGCAGCTTGAATTACTACGAGCAGTACTTC
CDR3aa: CASSLNYYEQYF
d_gene: .
j_gene: TRBJ2-7
v_gene: TRBV5-6
abundance: .
len: 12

CDR3nt: TGTGCCAGCAGCCCCAGGGGAGAGAGCTACACCTTC
CDR3aa: CASSPRGESYTF
d_gene: .
j_gene: TRBJ1-2
v_gene: TRBV6-5
abundance: .
len: 12

CDR3nt: TGCGCCAGCAGCCAAGTCCCTTTTTGGCAGGGTGGCGTAATCTATGGCTACACCTTC
CDR3aa: CASSQVPFWQGGVIYGYTF
d_gene: .
j_gene: TRBJ1-2
v_gene: TRBV4-3
abundance: .
len: 19